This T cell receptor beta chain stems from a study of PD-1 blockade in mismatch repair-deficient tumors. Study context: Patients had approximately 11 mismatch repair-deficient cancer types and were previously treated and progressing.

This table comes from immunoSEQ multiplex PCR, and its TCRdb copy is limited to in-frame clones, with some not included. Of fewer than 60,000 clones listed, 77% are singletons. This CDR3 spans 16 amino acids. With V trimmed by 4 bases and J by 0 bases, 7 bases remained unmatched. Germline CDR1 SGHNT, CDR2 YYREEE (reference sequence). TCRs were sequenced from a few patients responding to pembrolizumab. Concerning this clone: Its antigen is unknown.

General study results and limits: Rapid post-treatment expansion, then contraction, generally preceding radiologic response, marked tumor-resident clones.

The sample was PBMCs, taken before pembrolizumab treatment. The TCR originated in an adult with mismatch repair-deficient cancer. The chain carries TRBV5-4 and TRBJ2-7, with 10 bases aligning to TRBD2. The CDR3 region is CASSTLTSGFSYEQYF. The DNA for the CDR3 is TGTGCCAGCAGCACACTGACTAGCGGGTTCTCCTACGAGCAGTACTTC.